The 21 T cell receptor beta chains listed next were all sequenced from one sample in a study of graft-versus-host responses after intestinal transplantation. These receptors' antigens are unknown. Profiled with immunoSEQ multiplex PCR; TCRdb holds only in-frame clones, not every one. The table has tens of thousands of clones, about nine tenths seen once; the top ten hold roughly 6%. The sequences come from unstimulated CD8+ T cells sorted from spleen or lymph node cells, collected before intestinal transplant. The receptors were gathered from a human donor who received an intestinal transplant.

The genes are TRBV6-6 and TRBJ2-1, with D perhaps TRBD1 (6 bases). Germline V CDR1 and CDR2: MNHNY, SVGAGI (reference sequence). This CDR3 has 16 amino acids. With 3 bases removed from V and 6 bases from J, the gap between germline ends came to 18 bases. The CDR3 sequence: CASSYWGHRVLNEQFF. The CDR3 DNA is TGTGCCAGCAGTTATTGGGGGCATCGGGTACTCAATGAGCAGTTCTTC.

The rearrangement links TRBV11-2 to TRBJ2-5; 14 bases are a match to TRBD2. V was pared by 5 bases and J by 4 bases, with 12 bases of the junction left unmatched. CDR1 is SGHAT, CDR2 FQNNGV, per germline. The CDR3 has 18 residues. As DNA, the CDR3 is TGTGCCAGCAGCCCCGGACTAGCGGGAGGTCTGTATCGAGAGACCCAGTACTTC. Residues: CASSPGLAGGLYRETQYF.

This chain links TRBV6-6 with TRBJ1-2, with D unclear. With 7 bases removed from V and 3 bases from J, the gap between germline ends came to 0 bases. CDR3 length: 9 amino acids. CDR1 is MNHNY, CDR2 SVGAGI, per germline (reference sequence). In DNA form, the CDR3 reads TGTGCCAGCAACTATGGCTACACCTTC. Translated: CASNYGYTF.

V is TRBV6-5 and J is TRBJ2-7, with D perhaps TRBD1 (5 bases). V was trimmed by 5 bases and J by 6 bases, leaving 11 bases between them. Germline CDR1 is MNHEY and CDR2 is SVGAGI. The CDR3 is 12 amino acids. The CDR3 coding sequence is TGTGCCAGCAGTCCCAGGGTCGGCGAGCAGTACTTC. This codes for CASSPRVGEQYF.

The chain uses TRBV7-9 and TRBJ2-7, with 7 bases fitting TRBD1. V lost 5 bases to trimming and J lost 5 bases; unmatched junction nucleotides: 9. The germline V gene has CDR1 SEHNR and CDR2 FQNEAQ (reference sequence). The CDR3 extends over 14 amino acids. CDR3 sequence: CASSPGTELNEQYF. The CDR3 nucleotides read TGTGCCAGCAGCCCGGGGACAGAGTTAAACGAGCAGTACTTC. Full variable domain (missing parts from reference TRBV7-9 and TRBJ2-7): DTGVSQNPRHKITKRGQNVTFRCDPISEHNRLYWYRQTLGQGPEFLTYFQNEAQLEKSRLLSDRFSAERPKGSFSTLEIQRTEQGDSAMYLCASSPGTELNEQYFGPGTRLTVT.

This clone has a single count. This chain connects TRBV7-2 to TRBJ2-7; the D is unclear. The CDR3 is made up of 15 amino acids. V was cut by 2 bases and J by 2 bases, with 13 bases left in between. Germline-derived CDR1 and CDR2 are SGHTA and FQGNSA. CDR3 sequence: CASSLFIDFPYEQYF. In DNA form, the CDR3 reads TGTGCCAGCAGCTTATTCATTGACTTTCCCTACGAGCAGTACTTC.

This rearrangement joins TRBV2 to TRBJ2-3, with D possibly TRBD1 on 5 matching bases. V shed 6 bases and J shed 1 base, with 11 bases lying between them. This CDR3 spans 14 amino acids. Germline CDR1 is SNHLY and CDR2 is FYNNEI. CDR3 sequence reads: CASRGLGGTDTQYF. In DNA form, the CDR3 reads TGTGCCAGCAGGGGGTTAGGGGGCACAGATACGCAGTATTTT.

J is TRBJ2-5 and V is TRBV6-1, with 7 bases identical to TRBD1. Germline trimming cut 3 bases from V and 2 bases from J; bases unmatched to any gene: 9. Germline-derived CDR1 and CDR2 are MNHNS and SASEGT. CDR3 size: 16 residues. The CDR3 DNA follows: TGTGCCAGCAGTGACTACGGACAGGCTCTTCAAGAGACCCAGTACTTC. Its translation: CASSDYGQALQETQYF.

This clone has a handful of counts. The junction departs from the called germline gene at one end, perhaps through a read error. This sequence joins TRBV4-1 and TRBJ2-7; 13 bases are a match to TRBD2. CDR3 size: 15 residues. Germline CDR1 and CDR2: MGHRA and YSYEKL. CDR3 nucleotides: TGTGCCAGCAGCCAAAAAACTAGCGGGGGGGCCGAGCAGTACTTC. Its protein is CASSQKTSGGAEQYF.

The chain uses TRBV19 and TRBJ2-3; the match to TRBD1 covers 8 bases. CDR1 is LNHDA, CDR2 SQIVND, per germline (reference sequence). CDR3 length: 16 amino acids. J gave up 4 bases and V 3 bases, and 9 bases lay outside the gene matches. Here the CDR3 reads CASSIGTGRPSDTQYF. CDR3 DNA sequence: TGTGCCAGTAGTATTGGGACAGGACGTCCTTCAGATACGCAGTATTTT.

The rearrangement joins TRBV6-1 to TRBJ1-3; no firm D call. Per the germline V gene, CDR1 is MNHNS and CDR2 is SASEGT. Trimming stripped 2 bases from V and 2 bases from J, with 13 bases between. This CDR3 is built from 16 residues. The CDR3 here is CASSEMDLTAGNTIYF. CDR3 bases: TGTGCCAGCAGTGAAATGGATTTGACTGCTGGAAACACCATATATTTT.

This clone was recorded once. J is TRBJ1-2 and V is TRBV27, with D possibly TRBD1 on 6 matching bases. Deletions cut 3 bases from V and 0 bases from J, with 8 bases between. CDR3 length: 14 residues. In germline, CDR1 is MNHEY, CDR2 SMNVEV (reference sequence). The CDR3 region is CASSFGTTNYGYTF. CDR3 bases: TGTGCCAGCAGTTTTGGGACAACTAACTATGGCTACACCTTC.

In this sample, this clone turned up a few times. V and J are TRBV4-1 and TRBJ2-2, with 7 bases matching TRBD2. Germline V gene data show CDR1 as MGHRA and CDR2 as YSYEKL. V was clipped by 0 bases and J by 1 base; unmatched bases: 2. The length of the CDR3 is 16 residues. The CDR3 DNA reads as TGCGCCAGCAGCCAAGACGCGGGAGTGAACACCGGGGAGCTGTTTTTT. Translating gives CASSQDAGVNTGELFF.

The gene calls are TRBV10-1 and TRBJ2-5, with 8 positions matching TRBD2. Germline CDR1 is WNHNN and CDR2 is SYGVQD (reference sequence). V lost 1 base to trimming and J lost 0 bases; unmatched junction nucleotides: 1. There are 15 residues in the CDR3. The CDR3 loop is CASSEFSGNQETQYF. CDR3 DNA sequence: TGCGCCAGCAGTGAGTTTAGCGGGAACCAAGAGACCCAGTACTTC.

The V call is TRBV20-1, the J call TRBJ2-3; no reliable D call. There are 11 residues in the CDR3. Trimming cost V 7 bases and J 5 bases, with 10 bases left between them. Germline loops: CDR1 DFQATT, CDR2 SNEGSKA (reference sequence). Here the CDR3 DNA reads TGCAGTGGTCTAGATGTAGATACGCAGTATTTT. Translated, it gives CSGLDVDTQYF.

CDR3 bases: TGTGCCATGGCCAGTCGGGGGTCGTATTTTCGTAGGAACACCATATATTTT. Translated, it gives CAMASRGSYFRRNTIYF. The rearrangement links TRBV14 to TRBJ1-3; TRBD1 might be the D (5 bases). Germline-derived CDR1 and CDR2 are SGHDN and FVKESK. This CDR3 has 17 amino acids. The V end lost 10 bases, the J end lost 7 bases, and 29 bases lay between the germline ends.

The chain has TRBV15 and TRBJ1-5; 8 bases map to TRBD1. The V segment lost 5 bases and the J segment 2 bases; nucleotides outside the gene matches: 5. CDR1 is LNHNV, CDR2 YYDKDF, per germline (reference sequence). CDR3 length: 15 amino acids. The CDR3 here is CATSGDRGGNQPQHF. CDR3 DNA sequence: TGTGCCACCAGCGGTGACAGGGGAGGCAATCAGCCCCAGCATTTT.

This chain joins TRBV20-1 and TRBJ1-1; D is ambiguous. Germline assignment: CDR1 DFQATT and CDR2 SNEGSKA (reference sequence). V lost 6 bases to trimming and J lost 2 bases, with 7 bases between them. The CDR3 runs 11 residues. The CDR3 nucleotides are TGCAGTGCACTATTCAACACTGAAGCTTTCTTT. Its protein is CSALFNTEAFF.

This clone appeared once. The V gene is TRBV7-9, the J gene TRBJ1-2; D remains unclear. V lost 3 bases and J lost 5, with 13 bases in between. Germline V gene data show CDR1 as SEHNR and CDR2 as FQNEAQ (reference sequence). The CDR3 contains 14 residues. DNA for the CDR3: TGTGCCAGCAGCTTTTTAGAGTTGCGGTATGGCTACACCTTC. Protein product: CASSFLELRYGYTF.

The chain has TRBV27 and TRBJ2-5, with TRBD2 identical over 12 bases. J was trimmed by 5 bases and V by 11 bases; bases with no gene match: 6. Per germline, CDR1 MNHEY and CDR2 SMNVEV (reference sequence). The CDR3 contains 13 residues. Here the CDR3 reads CAGRTSGNETQYF. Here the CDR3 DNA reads TGTGCCGGTAGGACTAGCGGGAATGAGACCCAGTACTTC.

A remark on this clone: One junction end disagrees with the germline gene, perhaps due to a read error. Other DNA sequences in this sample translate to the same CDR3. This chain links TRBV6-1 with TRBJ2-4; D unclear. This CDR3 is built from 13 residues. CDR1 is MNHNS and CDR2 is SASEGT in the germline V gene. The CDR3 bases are TGTGCCAGCAGTGTTAGGTTTCTTAACATCCAGTACTTC. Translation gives CASSVRFLNIQYF.